These 30 T cell receptor beta chains came from one sample sequenced in a study of breast tumors, draining lymph nodes, adjacent tissues. Each CDR3 protein gets one entry after TCRdb re-called the multiplex PCR reads with MiXCR. The table shows 45,000 or so distinct CDR3 sequences, with under 25% occurring only once. Sequencing input: breast tumor tissue. The origin of the receptors is a female donor with breast cancer. Some clones in this sample may be carry-over from other donors' samples.

This clonotype was detected many times. The chain has TRBV6-6 and TRBJ1-6; 10 bases map to TRBD1. CDR3 length: 15 amino acids. Trimming took 0 bases from V and 8 from J; bases not matched to a gene: 1. Germline CDR1 is MNHNY and CDR2 is SVGAGI (reference sequence). This chain's CDR3 is CASSYSGTGDSPLHF. The CDR3 DNA reads TGTGCCAGCAGTTACTCAGGGACAGGGGATTCACCCCTCCACTTT.

This clonotype was seen many times. The rearrangement links TRBV5-4 to TRBJ2-2; 7 bases fit TRBD2. V gave up 0 bases and J gave up 5 bases; unmatched junction bases: 1. CDR1 and CDR2 (germline): SGHNT, YYREEE (reference sequence). This CDR3 is 14 amino acids long. The chain's CDR3 is CASSLGGGTGELFF. In nucleotides, the CDR3 is TGTGCCAGCAGCTTGGGGGGGGGTACCGGGGAGCTGTTTTTT.

Turning to this clonotype: One base away lies a much larger clone, so this may be a sequencing read error. The conserved final phenylalanine or tryptophan is absent from the CDR3, which likely points to a read error. The V and J genes are TRBV4-2 and TRBJ2-3; 7 nucleotides line up with TRBD1. CDR3 length equals 18 residues. V lost 1 base to trimming and J lost 3 bases; unmatched junction nucleotides: 13. The germline gives CDR1 LGHNA, CDR2 YNFKEQ. CDR3 protein: CASSQVRDRARETDTQYV. The CDR3 DNA follows: TGTGCCAGCAGCCAAGTTCGAGACAGGGCTAGAGAGACAGATACGCAGTATGTT.

The genes are TRBV28 and TRBJ2-6, with 7 nucleotides matching TRBD2. The CDR3 length is 20 residues. V dropped 2 bases and J dropped 0; count of bases not matched to a gene: 13. Germline lookup yields CDR1 MDHEN and CDR2 SYDVKM. The CDR3 coding sequence is TGTGCCAGCAGTTTACTTCAGTTGCGGGGGAGGGCCTCTGGGGCCAACGTCCTGACTTTC. Translating it yields CASSLLQLRGRASGANVLTF.

In its sample, this clonotype was seen once. This sequence joins TRBV14 and TRBJ1-1, with D unresolved. V was shortened by 3 bases and J by 10 bases, with 12 bases between the two germline ends. The CDR3 has 12 amino acids. From germline, CDR1 is SGHDN and CDR2 FVKESK. This CDR3 reads CASSQAKVPAFF. The CDR3 region has the DNA TGTGCCAGCAGCCAGGCAAAGGTCCCAGCTTTCTTT.

This clonotype was detected ten times or more. The chain carries TRBV13 and TRBJ2-5; no clear D. Germline CDR1 and CDR2: PRHDT and FYEKMQ (reference sequence). V lost 0 bases to trimming and J lost 2 bases, with 7 bases between them. This CDR3 spans 14 amino acids. CDR3 loop: CASSLGLPQETQYF. In nucleotides, the CDR3 is TGTGCCAGCAGCTTAGGACTTCCTCAAGAGACCCAGTACTTC.

This clonotype came up many times. The chain links TRBV4-1 to TRBJ2-2; 8 bases are shared with TRBD2. In germline, CDR1 is MGHRA, CDR2 YSYEKL. With 0 bases clipped from V and 5 bases from J, the junction kept 5 bases outside the gene matches. This CDR3 has 16 amino acids. This chain's CDR3 is CASSQDVSGGTGELFF. The CDR3 nucleotides read TGCGCCAGCAGCCAAGACGTCAGCGGGGGTACCGGGGAGCTGTTTTTT.

This clonotype was seen ten or more times. The V and J genes are TRBV11-2 and TRBJ2-7; D is possibly TRBD1 or TRBD2 (5 bases each). Trimming shortened V by 5 bases and J by 3 bases, and 17 bases separated the two germline ends. The CDR3 consists of 15 residues. Germline V lookup: CDR1 SGHAT, CDR2 FQNNGV. CDR3 in amino acids: CASSPGDLRLYEQYF. In nucleotides, the CDR3 is TGTGCCAGCAGCCCCGGGGACCTAAGACTCTACGAGCAGTACTTC.

This sequence joins TRBV7-8 and TRBJ2-4, with D unresolved. The CDR3 runs 14 residues. The V gene lost 3 bases and the J gene lost 7 bases, with 13 bases spanning the gap. CDR1 SGHVS and CDR2 FQNEAQ come from the germline V gene. The CDR3 protein is CASSFGPLINIQYF. CDR3 bases: TGTGCCAGCAGCTTCGGGCCGTTAATCAACATTCAGTACTTC.

This clonotype was seen many times. J is TRBJ2-7 and V is TRBV5-6; D is undetermined. This CDR3 is 12 amino acids long. V shed 0 bases and J shed 7 bases, with 8 bases lying between them. Germline V lookup: CDR1 SGHDT, CDR2 YYEEEE. The CDR3 loop is CASSLGAHEQYF. In DNA, the CDR3 is TGTGCCAGCAGCTTGGGGGCGCATGAGCAGTACTTC.

This clonotype was recorded at least ten times. The V gene is TRBV2, the J gene TRBJ2-7; D might be TRBD1 (6 bases). V lost 4 bases and J 3 bases, leaving 7 bases between the germline ends. The germline gives CDR1 SNHLY, CDR2 FYNNEI. This CDR3 is built from 12 residues. The CDR3 nucleotides are TGTGCCAGCAGTGTAGGGGGCTACGAGCAGTACTTC. As protein: CASSVGGYEQYF.

In its sample, this clonotype was seen a few times. This chain uses TRBV7-2 with TRBJ2-4, with D unresolved. CDR3 length: 15 amino acids. CDR1 is SGHTA, CDR2 FQGNSA, per germline. Trimming pared 2 bases from V and 2 bases from J, leaving 10 bases between. This CDR3 reads CASSLRRSTKNIQYF. CDR3 DNA sequence: TGTGCCAGCAGCTTAAGGCGTTCCACCAAAAACATTCAGTACTTC.

This clonotype has ten or more counts. This chain connects TRBV2 to TRBJ2-1; D is unclear. Germline V gene sequence: CDR1 SNHLY, CDR2 FYNNEI. The ends were cut back, 8 bases at V and 1 base at J, with 12 bases in the middle. The CDR3 totals 14 residues. CDR3 coding DNA: TGTGCCAGCCAGTCAGCTCGGTCCTACAATGAGCAGTTCTTC. Amino acids: CASQSARSYNEQFF.

This clonotype was seen repeatedly, ten times or more. This CDR3 reads CASSENPRDVAHEQYF. The DNA for the CDR3 is TGTGCCAGCAGTGAAAACCCTAGAGACGTAGCCCACGAGCAGTACTTC. The genes are TRBV6-1 and TRBJ2-7, with no clear D. The V gene's germline CDR1 is MNHNS and CDR2 SASEGT. V gave up 2 bases and J gave up 5 bases, with 19 bases separating them. The CDR3 runs to 16 residues.

The chain recombines TRBV30 with TRBJ2-1, with TRBD2 matching over 7 bases. The CDR3 runs to 13 residues. Unmatched junction bases numbered 11, after V lost 5 bases and J lost 10 bases. Per the germline V gene, CDR1 is GTSNPN and CDR2 is SVGIG (reference sequence). The CDR3 coding sequence is TGTGCCTGGGGTGGGGGACTATCCGCGGAGCAGTTCTTC. Residues: CAWGGGLSAEQFF.

Many counts were recorded for this clonotype. The chain joins TRBV4-1 to TRBJ2-3; no firm D call. V gave up 0 bases and J gave up 6 bases, with 10 bases separating them. Germline CDR1 reads MGHRA; CDR2 reads YSYEKL. The CDR3 spans 14 residues. CDR3: CASSQDGEGDTQYF. The CDR3 bases are TGCGCCAGCAGCCAAGATGGGGAAGGGGATACGCAGTATTTT.

The count of this clonotype is one. This may be a read error: a much more frequent sequence differs by one nucleotide. The CDR3 DNA is TGTGCCAGCAGCTTGGTGGGTTCCTACGAGCAGTGCTTC. It specifies CASSLVGSYEQCF. J is TRBJ2-7 and V is TRBV5-6; D is unclear. Looked up from germline, CDR1 is SGHDT and CDR2 is YYEEEE. The CDR3 is 13 amino acids.

This clonotype came up many times. The chain uses TRBV6-6 and TRBJ2-1; no firm D call. CDR1 is MNHNY, CDR2 SVGAGI, per germline (reference sequence). The CDR3 consists of 15 residues. V was cut by 4 bases and J by 1 base, with 11 bases left in between. DNA of the CDR3: TGTGCCAGCAGTTCCCCCTCTATTTCCTACAATGAGCAGTTCTTC. Amino acid sequence: CASSSPSISYNEQFF.

The chain employs TRBV7-9 and TRBJ2-7; no definite D call. The germline V gene has CDR1 SEHNR and CDR2 FQNEAQ (reference sequence). V shed 5 bases and J shed 3 bases, with 8 bases lying between them. The CDR3 consists of 12 residues. Here the CDR3 DNA reads TGTGCCAGCAGCCCAACAGACTACGAGCAGTACTTC. It translates to CASSPTDYEQYF. Combining the CDR3 with reference TRBV7-9 and TRBJ2-7 gives the whole variable domain DTGVSQNPRHKITKRGQNVTFRCDPISEHNRLYWYRQTLGQGPEFLTYFQNEAQLEKSRLLSDRFSAERPKGSFSTLEIQRTEQGDSAMYLCASSPTDYEQYFGPGTRLTVT.

This clonotype was seen many times. The chain combines TRBV12-3 or TRBV12-4 with TRBJ1-6; TRBD1 matches at 8 bases. V shed 2 bases, J shed 10 bases, and the junction held 4 bases outside the gene matches. The CDR3 totals 14 residues. CDR3 protein: CASSLQGAQSPLHF. The CDR3 coding sequence is TGTGCCAGCAGTTTACAGGGGGCTCAGTCACCCCTCCACTTT.

This clonotype was observed a handful of times. The chain carries TRBV5-1 and TRBJ2-5; TRBD2 matches 13 bases. The CDR3 runs 16 residues. Germline lookup yields CDR1 SGHRS and CDR2 YFSETQ. The trim removed 4 bases at V and 2 bases at J, leaving 5 bases unmatched. The CDR3 reads CASSKGTSGTQETQYF. CDR3 nucleotide sequence: TGCGCCAGCAGCAAAGGGACTAGCGGGACTCAAGAGACCCAGTACTTC.

This clonotype was counted many times. As DNA, the CDR3 is TGTGCCAGTAGTGTACTACCGGGACAGTTCAATTCACCCCTCCACTTT. The encoded protein is CASSVLPGQFNSPLHF. V usage is TRBV19 and J usage is TRBJ1-6; TRBD1 aligns across 7 bases. V gave up 5 bases and J gave up 7 bases; unmatched junction bases: 11. The CDR3 spans 16 residues. Germline V gives CDR1 LNHDA, CDR2 SQIVND (reference sequence).

This clonotype showed up many times. The V gene is TRBV6-5, the J gene TRBJ1-2, with 8 bases that match TRBD1. The CDR3 has 15 residues. J lost 6 bases, V lost 6 bases, and 12 bases had no gene match. Germline loops: CDR1 MNHEY, CDR2 SVGAGI. CDR3 DNA: TGTGCCAGCAGCCCCCGGACAGGGAGGGTGAATGGCTACACCTTC. This gives the protein CASSPRTGRVNGYTF.

In this sample, this clonotype turned up many times. The V gene is TRBV19, the J gene TRBJ2-3; 12 bases map to TRBD1. The germline gives CDR1 LNHDA, CDR2 SQIVND (reference sequence). V lost 6 bases and J lost 2; bases outside the gene matches: 9. The CDR3 is 17 residues long. CDR3 nucleotides: TGTGCCAGTAGCCCCCTCCGGGGACAGGGGGCCACAGATACGCAGTATTTT. Protein sequence: CASSPLRGQGATDTQYF. Variable domain in full (rest from reference TRBV19 and TRBJ2-3): DGGITQSPKYLFRKEGQNVTLSCEQNLNHDAMYWYRQDPGQGLRLIYYSQIVNDFQKGDIAEGYSVSREKKESFPLTVTSAQKNPTAFYLCASSPLRGQGATDTQYFGPGTRLTVL.

This clonotype showed up just a few times. A much larger clonotype is one base distant, so this may be a read error. Without the conserved terminal phenylalanine or tryptophan, this CDR3 likely stems from a read error. The V call is TRBV30, the J call TRBJ1-6, with 8 bases lining up with TRBD1. V shed 1 base, J shed 8 bases, and the junction held 7 bases outside the gene matches. From germline, CDR1 is GTSNPN and CDR2 SVGIG (reference sequence). CDR3 size: 15 residues. This CDR3 reads CAWSGWGTGYSPLHL. CDR3 nucleotide sequence: TGTGCCTGGAGTGGTTGGGGGACAGGATATTCACCCCTCCACCTT.

This clonotype was found many times. The rearrangement uses TRBV30 and TRBJ2-2, with 8 positions matching TRBD2. CDR1 and CDR2 (germline): GTSNPN, SVGIG (reference sequence). V dropped 3 bases and J dropped 3; count of bases not matched to a gene: 6. This CDR3 has 15 residues. CDR3 sequence reads: CAWSLGGAYTGELFF. The CDR3, as DNA: TGTGCCTGGAGCCTCGGGGGGGCCTACACCGGGGAGCTGTTTTTT. The whole variable domain, filled in from reference TRBV30 and TRBJ2-2, reads SQTIHQWPATLVQPVGSPLSLECTVEGTSNPNLYWYRQAAGRGLQLLFYSVGIGQISSEVPQNLSASRPQDRQFILSSKKLLLSDSGFYLCAWSLGGAYTGELFFGEGSRLTVL.

At least ten counts were recorded for this clonotype. The CDR3 bases are TGCAGTGCTAGAGATCCCTCCGGGACAGTGGGGGGCTACACCTTC. As protein: CSARDPSGTVGGYTF. This sequence joins TRBV20-1 and TRBJ1-2; TRBD1 matches at 7 bases. The germline gives CDR1 DFQATT, CDR2 SNEGSKA (reference sequence). Trimming cost V 0 bases and J 8 bases; bases outside gene matches: 12. The CDR3 covers 15 residues.

Many counts were recorded for this clonotype. This chain links TRBV20-1 with TRBJ2-1; TRBD2 aligns across 14 bases. Germline loops: CDR1 DFQATT, CDR2 SNEGSKA (reference sequence). V was pared by 5 bases and J by 10 bases, with 10 bases of the junction left unmatched. The CDR3 loop spans 15 amino acids. CDR3 DNA sequence: TGCAGTGCTCCCCCGGGACTAGCGGGAGTGGAGGAGCAGTTCTTC. It encodes CSAPPGLAGVEEQFF.

This clonotype has only a few counts. The chain uses TRBV5-4 and TRBJ2-2; possibly TRBD2 for D (6 bases). CDR1 and CDR2 (germline): SGHNT, YYREEE (reference sequence). V was cut by 4 bases and J by 9 bases, with 16 bases left in between. The length of the CDR3 is 14 residues. CDR3 nucleotide sequence: TGTGCCAGCAGCAACCGGGACTCGAGTAGGGAGCTGTTTTTT. Its translation: CASSNRDSSRELFF.

Regarding this clonotype: This clone may be a read error of a much larger clone one base away. The chain carries TRBV7-7 and TRBJ2-1; D gene ambiguous. CDR3 length: 15 residues. Germline-derived CDR1 and CDR2 are SSHAT and FNYEAQ (reference sequence). The CDR3 DNA sequence: TGTGCTAGCAGCTACGGACCTGAAGCTTACGATGAGCAGTTCTTC. Residues: CASSYGPEAYDEQFF.